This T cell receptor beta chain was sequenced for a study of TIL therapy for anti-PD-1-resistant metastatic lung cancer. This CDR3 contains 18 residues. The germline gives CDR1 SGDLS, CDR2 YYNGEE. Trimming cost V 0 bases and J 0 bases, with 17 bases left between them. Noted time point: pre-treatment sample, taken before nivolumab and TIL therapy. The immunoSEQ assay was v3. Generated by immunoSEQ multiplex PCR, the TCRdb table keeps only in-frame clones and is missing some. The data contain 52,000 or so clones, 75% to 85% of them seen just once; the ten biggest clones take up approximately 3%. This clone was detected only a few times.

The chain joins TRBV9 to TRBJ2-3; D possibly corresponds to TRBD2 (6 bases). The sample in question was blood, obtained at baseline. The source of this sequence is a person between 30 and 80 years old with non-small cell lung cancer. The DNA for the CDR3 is TGTGCCAGCAGCGTAGGGGGTAGCGGTTGGGGAAGCACAGATACGCAGTATTTT. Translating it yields CASSVGGSGWGSTDTQYF. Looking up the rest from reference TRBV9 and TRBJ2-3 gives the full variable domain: DSGVTQTPKHLITATGQRVTLRCSPRSGDLSVYWYQQSLDQGLQFLIQYYNGEERAKGNILERFSAQQFPDLHSELNLSSLELGDSALYFCASSVGGSGWGSTDTQYFGPGTRLTVL.